Below are 10 T cell receptor beta chains sequenced from a single sample in a study of blood T cell repertoires in COVID-19. Here immunoSEQ multiplex PCR was the method, and the copy in TCRdb shows in-frame clones only, minus some. The sample has around 250,000 clones; 85% to 90% are singletons. Source material: peripheral blood. These receptors were obtained from a woman in her thirties or forties who had recovered from COVID-19.

The CDR3: CASSPDDGGAYEQYF. In DNA form, the CDR3 reads TGTGCCAGCTCACCGGACGACGGGGGGGCCTACGAGCAGTACTTC. The chain is built from TRBV18 and TRBJ2-7; 8 bases line up with TRBD2. The CDR3 is 15 residues long. Germline values: CDR1 KGHSH, CDR2 LQKENI. V shed 3 bases, J shed 2 bases, and the junction held 6 bases outside the gene matches.

The V call is TRBV29-1, the J call TRBJ1-3, with D possibly TRBD1 on 5 matching bases. Per germline, CDR1 SQVTM and CDR2 ANQGSEA. The CDR3 is 14 residues long. The V end was cut by 7 bases, the J end by 2 bases, with 15 bases between. The CDR3: CSGVGQMPGNTIYF. The CDR3 DNA follows: TGCAGCGGGGTGGGGCAAATGCCTGGAAACACCATATATTTT.

The rearrangement links TRBV5-1 to TRBJ2-2; the match to TRBD2 covers 9 bases. V lost 0 bases and J lost 1; bases outside the gene matches: 4. From germline, CDR1 is SGHRS and CDR2 YFSETQ. This CDR3 has 17 residues. CDR3 sequence reads: CASSLAGLAQNTGELFF. The CDR3 DNA reads as TGCGCCAGCAGCTTGGCAGGACTAGCGCAGAACACCGGGGAGCTGTTTTTT.

The V and J genes are TRBV6-1 and TRBJ1-2; a weak D match, TRBD1 (6 bases). Trimming removed 2 bases at V and 3 bases at J, with 16 bases between. The germline gives CDR1 MNHNS, CDR2 SASEGT. The CDR3 runs to 16 residues. The CDR3 loop is CASSEYRSGQDYGYTF. The DNA for the CDR3 is TGTGCCAGCAGTGAATATCGTTCGGGACAAGACTATGGCTACACCTTC.

This clone is a singleton in its sample. The genes are TRBV7-9 and TRBJ2-7; unclear D gene. The germline V gene has CDR1 SEHNR and CDR2 FQNEAQ (reference sequence). Trimming stripped 4 bases from V and 6 bases from J, with 7 bases between. The CDR3 is made up of 11 amino acids. CDR3 bases: TGTGCCAGCAGCTCCTCGGTCGAGCAGTACGTC. Protein product: CASSSSVEQYV.

V usage is TRBV20-1 and J usage is TRBJ2-5, with 8 positions matching TRBD2. V gave up 3 bases and J gave up 4 bases; unmatched junction bases: 13. Germline CDR1 DFQATT, CDR2 SNEGSKA (reference sequence). The CDR3 is made up of 16 amino acids. The DNA of the CDR3 is TGCAGTGCTAGTGTCCAGAGCGGGAGAGGACGAGAGACCCAGTACTTC. Its protein is CSASVQSGRGRETQYF.

In this sample, this clone turned up a few times. The J gene is TRBJ2-3, the V gene TRBV9; possibly TRBD2 for D (6 bases). Germline loops: CDR1 SGDLS, CDR2 YYNGEE. CDR3 length: 16 amino acids. Trimming pared 4 bases from V and 0 bases from J, leaving 15 bases between. CDR3: CASSPPGGPSTDTQYF. In DNA, the CDR3 is TGTGCCAGCAGCCCCCCCGGGGGACCTAGCACAGATACGCAGTATTTT.

The chain joins TRBV4-1 to TRBJ2-5; 12 nucleotides line up with TRBD2. The trim removed 1 base at V and 1 base at J, leaving 1 base unmatched. The germline V gene encodes CDR1 MGHRA and CDR2 YSYEKL. This CDR3 has 16 residues. The CDR3 loop reads CASSQVTSGGQETQYF. CDR3 DNA sequence: TGCGCCAGCAGCCAAGTGACTAGCGGGGGCCAAGAGACCCAGTACTTC.

The DNA for the CDR3 is TGTGCCTGGAGTGTAAGGCGGGGGGTCAGTGGCTACACCTTC. Translated: CAWSVRRGVSGYTF. V usage is TRBV30 and J usage is TRBJ1-2, with D perhaps TRBD1 (5 bases). The CDR3 is made up of 14 amino acids. In germline, CDR1 is GTSNPN, CDR2 SVGIG (reference sequence). Trimming removed 0 bases at V and 7 bases at J, with 15 bases between.

V is TRBV10-2 and J is TRBJ2-2, with D possibly TRBD2 on 6 matching bases. The germline V gene has CDR1 WSHSY and CDR2 SAAADI. The CDR3 has 13 amino acids. The germline V and J ends were trimmed by 8 bases and 6 bases, with 13 bases remaining between them. CDR3 sequence (DNA): TGCGCCAGCGTTCCGGGAGCATCCGGGGAGCTGTTTTTT. This sequence encodes CASVPGASGELFF.